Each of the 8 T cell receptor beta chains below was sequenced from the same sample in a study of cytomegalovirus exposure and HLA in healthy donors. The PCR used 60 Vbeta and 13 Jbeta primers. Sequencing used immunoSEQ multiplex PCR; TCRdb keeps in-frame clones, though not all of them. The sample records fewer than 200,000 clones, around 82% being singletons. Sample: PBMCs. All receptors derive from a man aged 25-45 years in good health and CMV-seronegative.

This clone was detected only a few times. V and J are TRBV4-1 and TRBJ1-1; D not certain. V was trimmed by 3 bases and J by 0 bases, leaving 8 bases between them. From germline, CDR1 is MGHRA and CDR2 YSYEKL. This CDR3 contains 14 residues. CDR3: CASSHNQMNTEAFF. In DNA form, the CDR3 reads TGCGCCAGCAGCCATAATCAGATGAACACTGAAGCTTTCTTT.

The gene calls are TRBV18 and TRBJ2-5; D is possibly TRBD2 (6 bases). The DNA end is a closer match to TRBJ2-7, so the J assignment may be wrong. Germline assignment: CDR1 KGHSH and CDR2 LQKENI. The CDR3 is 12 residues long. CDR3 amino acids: CASSQGRNEQYF. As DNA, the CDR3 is TGTGCCAGCTCACAGGGGAGGAACGAGCAGTACTTC.

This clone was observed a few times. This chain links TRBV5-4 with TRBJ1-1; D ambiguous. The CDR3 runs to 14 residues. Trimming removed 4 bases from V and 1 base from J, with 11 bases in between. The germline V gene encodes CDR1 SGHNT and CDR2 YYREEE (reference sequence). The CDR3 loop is CASSQDSRNTEAFF. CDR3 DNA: TGTGCCAGCAGCCAGGACTCTAGGAACACTGAAGCTTTCTTT.

CDR3: CASRGRGSTDTQYF. The CDR3, as DNA: TGTGCCAGCAGAGGCAGGGGATCCACAGATACGCAGTATTTT. J is TRBJ2-3 and V is TRBV27; perhaps TRBD1 as D (6 bases). Germline V gives CDR1 MNHEY, CDR2 SMNVEV (reference sequence). The germline V and J ends were trimmed by 6 bases and 2 bases, with 12 bases remaining between them. The CDR3 has 14 amino acids.

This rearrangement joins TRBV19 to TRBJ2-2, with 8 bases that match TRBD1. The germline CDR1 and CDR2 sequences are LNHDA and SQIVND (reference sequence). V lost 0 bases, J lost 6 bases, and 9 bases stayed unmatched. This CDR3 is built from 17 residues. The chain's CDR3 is CASSIDPRTGSSGELFF. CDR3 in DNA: TGTGCCAGTAGTATAGATCCAAGGACAGGGTCATCCGGGGAGCTGTTTTTT.

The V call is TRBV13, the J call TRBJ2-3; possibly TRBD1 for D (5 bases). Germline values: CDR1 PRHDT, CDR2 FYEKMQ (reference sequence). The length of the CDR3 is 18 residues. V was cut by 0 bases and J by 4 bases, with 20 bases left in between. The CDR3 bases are TGTGCCAGCAGCTTAGGCGTCTTAGGGGCCCCCGAGGCAGATACGCAGTATTTT. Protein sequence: CASSLGVLGAPEADTQYF.

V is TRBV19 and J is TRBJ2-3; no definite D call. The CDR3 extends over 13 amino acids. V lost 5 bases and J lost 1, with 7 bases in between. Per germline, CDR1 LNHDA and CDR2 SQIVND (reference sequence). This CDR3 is CASSYLGTDTQYF. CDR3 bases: TGTGCCAGTAGTTATCTTGGCACAGATACGCAGTATTTT.

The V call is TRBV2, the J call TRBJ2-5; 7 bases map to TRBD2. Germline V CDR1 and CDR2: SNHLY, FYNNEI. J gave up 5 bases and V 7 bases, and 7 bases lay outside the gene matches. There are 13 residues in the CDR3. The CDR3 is CASNWGGEETQYF. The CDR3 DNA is TGTGCCAGCAATTGGGGGGGGGAGGAGACCCAGTACTTC. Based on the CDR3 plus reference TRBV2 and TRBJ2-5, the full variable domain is EPEVTQTPSHQVTQMGQEVILRCVPISNHLYFYWYRQILGQKVEFLVSFYNNEISEKSEIFDDQFSVERPDGSNFTLKIRSTKLEDSAMYFCASNWGGEETQYFGPGTRLLVL.